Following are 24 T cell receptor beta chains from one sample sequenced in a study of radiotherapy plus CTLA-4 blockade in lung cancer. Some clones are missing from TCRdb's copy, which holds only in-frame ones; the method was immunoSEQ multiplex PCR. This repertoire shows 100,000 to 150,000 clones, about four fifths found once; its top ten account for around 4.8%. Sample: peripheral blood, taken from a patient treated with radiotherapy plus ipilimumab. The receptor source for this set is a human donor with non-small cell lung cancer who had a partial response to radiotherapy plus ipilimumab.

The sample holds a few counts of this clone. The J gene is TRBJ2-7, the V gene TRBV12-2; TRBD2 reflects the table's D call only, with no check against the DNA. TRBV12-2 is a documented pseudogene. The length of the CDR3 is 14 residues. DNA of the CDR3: TGTGCAAGTCGCCCTCGGGGGGGGGTGGACGAGCAGTACGTC. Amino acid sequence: CASRPRGGVDEQYV.

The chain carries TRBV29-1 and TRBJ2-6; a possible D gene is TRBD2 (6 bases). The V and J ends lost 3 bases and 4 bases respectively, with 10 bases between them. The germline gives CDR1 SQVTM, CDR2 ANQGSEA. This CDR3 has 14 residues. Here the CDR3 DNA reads TGCAGCGTTGACCCGGGAGCCGGGGCCAACGTCCTGACTTTC. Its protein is CSVDPGAGANVLTF.

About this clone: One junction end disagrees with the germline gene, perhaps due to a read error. This chain's CDR3 is CASSLSGGLEQYF. CDR3 DNA: TGTGCTAGCAGCTTATCAGGGGGACTGGAGCAGTACTTC. The chain couples TRBV7-7 to TRBJ2-7; maybe TRBD1 (7 bases). Per germline, CDR1 SSHAT and CDR2 FNYEAQ (reference sequence). The CDR3 totals 13 residues.

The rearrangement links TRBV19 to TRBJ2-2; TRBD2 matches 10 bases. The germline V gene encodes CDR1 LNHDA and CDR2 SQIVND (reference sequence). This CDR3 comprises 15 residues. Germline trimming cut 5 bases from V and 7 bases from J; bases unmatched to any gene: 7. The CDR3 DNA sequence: TGTGCCAGTAGTGGCCTAGCGGGAGCGAGCGGGGAGCTGTTTTTT. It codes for CASSGLAGASGELFF.

The CDR3 region is CASSLPSPKLVTYEQYV. The CDR3 coding sequence is TGTGCCAGCAGCTTACCGAGCCCTAAACTAGTTACTTACGAGCAGTACGTC. The V call is TRBV7-6, the J call TRBJ2-7, with D possibly TRBD2 on 5 matching bases. Germline CDR1 reads SGHVS; CDR2 reads FNYEAQ. V was clipped by 2 bases and J by 4 bases, with 21 bases between them. CDR3 length: 17 residues.

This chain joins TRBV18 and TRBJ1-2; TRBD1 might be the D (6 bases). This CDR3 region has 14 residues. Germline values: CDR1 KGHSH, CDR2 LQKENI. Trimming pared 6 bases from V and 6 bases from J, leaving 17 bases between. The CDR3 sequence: CASSPRRAGDGYTF. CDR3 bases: TGTGCCAGCTCGCCCAGAAGGGCAGGGGATGGCTACACCTTC.

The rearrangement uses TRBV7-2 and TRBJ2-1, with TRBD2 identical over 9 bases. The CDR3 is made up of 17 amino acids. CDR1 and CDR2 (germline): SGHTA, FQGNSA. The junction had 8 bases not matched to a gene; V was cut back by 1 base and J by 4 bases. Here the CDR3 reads CASSLVGGAGGYNEQFF. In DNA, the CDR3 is TGTGCCAGCAGCTTAGTTGGGGGAGCGGGAGGTTACAATGAGCAGTTCTTC.

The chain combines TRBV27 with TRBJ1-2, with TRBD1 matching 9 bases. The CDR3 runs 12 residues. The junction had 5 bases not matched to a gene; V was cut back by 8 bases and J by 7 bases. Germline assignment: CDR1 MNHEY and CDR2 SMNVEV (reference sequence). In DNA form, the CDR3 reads TGTGCCAGCGGACAGGGGAGGGGTGGCTACACCTTC. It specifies CASGQGRGGYTF.

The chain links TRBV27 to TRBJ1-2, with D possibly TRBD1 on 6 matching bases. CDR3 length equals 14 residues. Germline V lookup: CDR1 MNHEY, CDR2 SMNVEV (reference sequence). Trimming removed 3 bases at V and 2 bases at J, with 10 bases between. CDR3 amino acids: CASSLSGQNYGYTF. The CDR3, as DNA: TGTGCCAGCAGTTTGTCCGGACAGAACTATGGCTACACCTTC.

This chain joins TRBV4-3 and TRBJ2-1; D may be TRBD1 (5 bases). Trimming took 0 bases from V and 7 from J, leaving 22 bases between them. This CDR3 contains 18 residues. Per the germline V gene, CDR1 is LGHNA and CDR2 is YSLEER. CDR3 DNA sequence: TGCGCCAGCAGCCAAGATCGCCACAGGTTCGGCACCGCTAATGAGCAGTTCTTC. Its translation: CASSQDRHRFGTANEQFF.

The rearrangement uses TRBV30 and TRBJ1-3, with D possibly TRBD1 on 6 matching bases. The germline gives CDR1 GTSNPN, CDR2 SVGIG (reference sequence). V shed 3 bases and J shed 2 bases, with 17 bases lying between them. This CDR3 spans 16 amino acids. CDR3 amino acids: CAWRRGGGDPGNTIYF. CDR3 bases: TGTGCCTGGAGACGGGGAGGGGGTGATCCTGGAAACACCATATATTTT. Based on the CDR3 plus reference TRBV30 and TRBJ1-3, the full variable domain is SQTIHQWPATLVQPVGSPLSLECTVEGTSNPNLYWYRQAAGRGLQLLFYSVGIGQISSEVPQNLSASRPQDRQFILSSKKLLLSDSGFYLCAWRRGGGDPGNTIYFGEGSWLTVV.

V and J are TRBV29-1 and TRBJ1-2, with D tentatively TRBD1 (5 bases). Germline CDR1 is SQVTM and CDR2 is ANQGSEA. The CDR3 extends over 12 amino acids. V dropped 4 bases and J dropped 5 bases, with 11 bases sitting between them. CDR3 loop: CSVVGQVYGYTF. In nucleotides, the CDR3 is TGCAGCGTTGTGGGGCAGGTATATGGCTACACCTTC.

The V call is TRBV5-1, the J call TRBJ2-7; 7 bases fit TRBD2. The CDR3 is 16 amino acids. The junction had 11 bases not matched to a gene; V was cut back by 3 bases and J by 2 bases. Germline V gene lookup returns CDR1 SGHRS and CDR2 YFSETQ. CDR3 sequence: CASSSETSYMTYEQYF. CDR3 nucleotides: TGCGCCAGCAGCTCCGAGACTAGCTACATGACCTACGAGCAGTACTTC.

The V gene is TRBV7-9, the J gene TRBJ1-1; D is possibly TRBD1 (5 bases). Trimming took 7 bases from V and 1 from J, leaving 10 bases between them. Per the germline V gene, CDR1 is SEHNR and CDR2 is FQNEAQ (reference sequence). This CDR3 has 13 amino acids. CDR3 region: CASKEGQNTEAFF. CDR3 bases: TGTGCCAGCAAGGAGGGGCAGAACACTGAAGCTTTCTTT.

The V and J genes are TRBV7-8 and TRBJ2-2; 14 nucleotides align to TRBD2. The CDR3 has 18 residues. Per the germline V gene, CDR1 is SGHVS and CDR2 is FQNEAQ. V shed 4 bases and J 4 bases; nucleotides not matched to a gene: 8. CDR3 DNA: TGTGCCAGCAGCTCGTCAGGGACTAGCGGGAGTGGCACCGGGGAGCTGTTTTTT. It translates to CASSSSGTSGSGTGELFF.

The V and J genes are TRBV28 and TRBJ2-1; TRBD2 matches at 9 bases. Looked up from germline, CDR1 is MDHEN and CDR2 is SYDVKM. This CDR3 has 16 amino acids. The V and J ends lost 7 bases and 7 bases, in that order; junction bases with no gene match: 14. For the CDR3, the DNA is TGTGCCAGCACCACCACGGGGGCGGGAGGGGGGAATGAGCAGTTCTTC. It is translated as CASTTTGAGGGNEQFF.

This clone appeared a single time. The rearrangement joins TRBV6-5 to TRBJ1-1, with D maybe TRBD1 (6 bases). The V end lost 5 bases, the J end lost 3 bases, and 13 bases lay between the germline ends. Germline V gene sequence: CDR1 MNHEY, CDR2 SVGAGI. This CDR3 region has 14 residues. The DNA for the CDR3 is TGTGCCAGCAGTGTCCCCAGGGGATACACTGAAGCTTTCTTT. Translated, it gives CASSVPRGYTEAFF.

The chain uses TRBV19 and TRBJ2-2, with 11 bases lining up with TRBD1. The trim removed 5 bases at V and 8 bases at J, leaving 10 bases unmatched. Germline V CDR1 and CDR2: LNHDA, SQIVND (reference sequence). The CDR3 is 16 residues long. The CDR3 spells CASSLGQGASGGELFF. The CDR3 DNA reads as TGTGCCAGTAGTCTTGGACAGGGGGCTAGCGGGGGGGAGCTGTTTTTT.

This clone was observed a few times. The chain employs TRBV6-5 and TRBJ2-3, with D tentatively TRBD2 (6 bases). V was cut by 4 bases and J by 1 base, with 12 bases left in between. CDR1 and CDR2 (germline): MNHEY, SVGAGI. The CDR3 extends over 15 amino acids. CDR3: CASSSWRGRTDTQYF. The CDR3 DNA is TGTGCCAGCAGTTCCTGGCGGGGACGCACAGATACGCAGTATTTT.

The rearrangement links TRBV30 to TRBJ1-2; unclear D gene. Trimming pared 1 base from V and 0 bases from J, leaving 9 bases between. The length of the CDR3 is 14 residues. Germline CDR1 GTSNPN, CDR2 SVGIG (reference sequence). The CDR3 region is CAWSDKGANYGYTF. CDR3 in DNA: TGTGCCTGGAGTGACAAAGGAGCTAACTATGGCTACACCTTC.

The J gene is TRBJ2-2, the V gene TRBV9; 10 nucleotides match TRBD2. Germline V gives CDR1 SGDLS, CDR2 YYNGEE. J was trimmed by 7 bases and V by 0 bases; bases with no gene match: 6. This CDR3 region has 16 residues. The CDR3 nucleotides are TGTGCCAGCAGCGTAGGGCTAGCGGGAGAGATCGGGGAGCTGTTTTTT. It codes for CASSVGLAGEIGELFF.

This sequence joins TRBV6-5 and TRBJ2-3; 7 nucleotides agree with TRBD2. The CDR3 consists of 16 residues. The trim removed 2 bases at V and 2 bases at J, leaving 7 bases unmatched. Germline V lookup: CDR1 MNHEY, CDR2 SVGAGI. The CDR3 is CASSYGSGTNTDTQYF. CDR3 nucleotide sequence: TGTGCCAGCAGTTACGGATCCGGGACTAACACAGATACGCAGTATTTT.

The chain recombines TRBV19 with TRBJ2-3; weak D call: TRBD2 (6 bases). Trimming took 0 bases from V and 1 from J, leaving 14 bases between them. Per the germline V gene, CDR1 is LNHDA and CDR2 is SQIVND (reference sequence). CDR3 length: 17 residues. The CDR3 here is CASSIDQSGYRTDTQYF. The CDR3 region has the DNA TGTGCCAGTAGTATAGATCAGAGCGGGTACCGCACAGATACGCAGTATTTT.

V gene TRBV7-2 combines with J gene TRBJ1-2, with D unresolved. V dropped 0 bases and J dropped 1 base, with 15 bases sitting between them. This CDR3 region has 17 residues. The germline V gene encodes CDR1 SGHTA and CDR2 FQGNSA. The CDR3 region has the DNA TGTGCCAGCAGCTTAGCGCCGTTTCGGCAGGATAACTATGGCTACACCTTC. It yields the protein CASSLAPFRQDNYGYTF.